This T cell receptor (beta chain) was identified during a study of cytomegalovirus exposure and HLA in healthy donors (dated by TCRdb to about 2017). About the study as a whole: In an earlier analysis of some 550 of the donors, about 270 Gb of sequence data and some 100 million unique TCR beta sequences from roughly 200 million T cells were reported. The T cell repertoires of under 750 subjects were profiled by immunosequencing and related to cytomegalovirus serostatus. The genetic ancestry cluster associated with self-reported Caucasian donors included 65% to 90% of the approximately 410 genotyped donors. Typing coverage varied by locus: roughly 620-630 donors for A, B, C, DRB1 and DQB1; 522 for DQA1; about 570 for DPA1; more than 450 for DPB1. High-throughput TCR immunosequencing, statistical association of individual TCRs with disease status, and machine learning were combined to predict cytomegalovirus infection status. An early release covering 550 to 650 HLA-typed donors comprised about 310 gigabases of sequencing data and 65 million to 100 million unique TCR sequences. An earlier analysis of around 540 of the donors applied high-throughput TCR beta sequencing to assess whether each TCR beta V gene segment acted as functional or pseudogenic. Every repertoire in the discovery cohort had been generated on one and the same sequencing platform. In the later analysis, no new phenotypic data were used to find candidate immune exposures; instead, reliance was placed on TCR beta sequences and their occurrence across donors. A later analysis re-analyzed previously published TCR beta repertoires from approximately 670 donors and added high-resolution HLA genotyping to study TCR occurrence patterns. Among about 360 genotyped donors of the cohort, an average of about 240,000 unique TCR beta nucleotide sequences were sequenced per donor, about a sixth of them non-productive. The study aimed to test whether signatures of past pathogen exposure could be identified by cataloging public T cell receptors. HLA typing covered class I and class II loci at four-digit resolution. A separate validation cohort of about 110 different subjects was used in addition to the approximately 700-subject first cohort. A handful of DR-DQ haplotypes were handled as single units for association and clustering because linkage in the cohort was strong. Donor age, sex, ethnicity and CMV serostatus were compiled together with the repertoire data. In a later genetic analysis, genome-wide SNP genotypes for about 55% of the roughly 670 donors were used, and that subset was treated as a discovery cohort.

Library construction relied on the immunoSEQ multiplex PCR assay. A mixture of 60 forward primers for TCR Vbeta segments and 13 reverse primers for TCR Jbeta segments was used in the multiplex PCR. The CDR3 region of rearranged TCR beta genes was amplified from genomic DNA by a multiplex PCR assay. Amplified TCR beta libraries were sequenced as 87-base-pair reads on the Illumina HiSeq System. From the authors' description of their analysis: Across the roughly 640 repertoires, a later analysis counted 75 million to 90 million unique TCR beta chains, about 10 million of which were shared by at least two donors. A nearest-neighbor algorithm error-corrected the raw reads and collapsed the reads into unique sequences, merging closely related sequences to remove PCR and sequencing errors. CDR3 sequences were aligned to IMGT reference sequences to assign V, D and J gene segments. For a sequence to be retained, a match of at least six nucleotides to both a V gene segment and a J gene segment was required. A rearrangement counted as productive if the CDR3 had no stop codons and remained in frame with V and J, and every other rearrangement counted as non-productive. CDR3 was defined according to IMGT convention as the region running from the second conserved V-encoded cysteine to the conserved J-encoded phenylalanine. The earlier analysis of about 590 of the donors excluded sequences that lacked an unambiguous match to a single V gene segment. An earlier analysis of almost 600 of the donors classified V segments as functional when productive rearrangements were above 56.7% and as segregating when the standard deviation between donors was above 5%. A statistical classification framework was built to diagnose cytomegalovirus status from the catalog of TCR beta chain sequences. V and J gene assignment, in a later analysis, came from comparing TCR nucleotide sequences with IMGT/GENE-DB human TR gene sequences. Using the TCRdist pipeline, a later analysis assigned CDR3 sequences along with most-parsimonious VDJ recombination scenarios. In a later analysis, every TCR beta chain was defined by the combination of its CDR3 amino acid sequence and its V-gene family, and reads without a unique V-gene family were dropped. In a later analysis, nearly 600 highly shared, low-generation-probability nucleotide sequences were removed to address suspected cross-contamination and a sequencing artifact. A later analysis calculated a clonal expansion index for each public chain from normalized within-repertoire ranks of inferred template counts. A later analysis computed generation probabilities with a VDJ recombination model fitted to out-of-frame rearrangements, and checked the results against IGoR. In a later analysis, hypergeometric tests were used to score TCR-TCR, TCR-HLA and TCR-CMV co-occurrence, with a repertoire-size bias correction applied to TCR pairs. A later analysis estimated false discovery rates by permuting HLA or CMV assignments 20 times. In a later analysis, co-occurring TCRs were grouped using DBSCAN, with TCRdist sequence similarity added in when clustering inside HLA-allele-positive subsets. Co-occurrence clustering excluded repertoires with fewer than 30,000 or more than 120,000 public chains, plus five with anomalous nucleotide sharing. TCRdb took over this immuneACCESS table, retaining in-frame rearrangements with V and J assigned. Such tables are incomplete; in checked studies, under half of the missing clones stem from an unresolved V gene, and the remainder is unexplained. The V and J calls and clone size were taken over from that table, and D and trimming were inferred from the DNA. The sample table lists around 140,000 clones, more than 60% of them with a count of one. About 1.8% of the sample is held by the ten biggest clonotypes.

Study-wide findings and limitations: The authors suggested that the approach could potentially be generalized to other disease states and immunological phenotypes. Because HLA typing was missing for some donors at each locus, association tests included only the typed subset. The study listed approximately 150 TCR beta chains as associated with cytomegalovirus. A group of highly shared sequence variants was considered likely to be a technical artifact of the sequencing pipeline. Because counts were too low, about 18 rarely observed V segments, including chromosome 9 orphons, were excluded from the earlier analysis of roughly 580 of the donors. In a later analysis, HLA-associated TCR beta chains were found to be more clonally expanded and to have lower generation probabilities than equally common non-associated chains. A few of the identified cytomegalovirus-associated TCR beta chains were confirmed in vitro to be specific for cytomegalovirus antigens. In this cohort, only TCR beta chains were sequenced, and detectable features were limited by the absence of alpha or paired-chain data. According to a later analysis, TCR association rates differed among HLA loci, with DRB1 alleles showing the most associated TCRs and HLA-C alleles showing the fewest. According to a later genetic analysis, donors in an Asian-associated ancestry cluster had fewer N-insertions in productive TCRs than the approximately 630-donor mean. In a later analysis, several top co-occurrence clusters were reported to appear linked to parvovirus B19, influenza, CMV and Epstein-Barr virus. Immune exposure information for the cohort was limited to CMV serostatus. In an earlier analysis of approximately 590 of the donors, most TCR beta V segments appeared in productive rearrangements about 87% or about 30% of the time, broadly matching IMGT annotations. Most TCR sequences were observed very rarely across donors, whereas some public TCRs were present in many individuals. A later analysis found that most CMV-associated TCR beta chains appeared HLA-restricted, with HLA associations seemingly driven largely by CMV exposure. Cytomegalovirus status was reported to be diagnosed by the classifier with high specificity and sensitivity in both the original and validation cohorts. V-gene and J-gene trimming of TCR beta chains was associated with a missense DCLRE1C variant in a later genetic analysis, and the association was replicated in an independent cohort. When HLA alleles, especially DR and DQ, strongly co-occurred, attributing TCR associations to individual alleles was difficult. A further reported finding was that TCR beta sequences accurately predicted the HLA-A and HLA-B alleles for most subjects in the first cohort. Roughly uniform sequencing depth across donors was assumed in presence/absence analyses, although this assumption may not hold. A later analysis associated about 17,000 TCR beta sequences with specific HLA alleles at a false discovery rate of 0.05. Linkage disequilibrium might explain the correlated functional status among segregating V segments, but an unknown experimental factor could not be ruled out.

On this clone: It lacks a known antigen. Nothing much larger sits one base from this clone, and base qualities are not available.

The cohort comprised fewer than 750 healthy bone marrow donors. At the time of sampling, all cohort members were nominally healthy, though unrecorded immune exposures were likely present. The donor tested CMV seronegative, placing the donor among the 300 to 400 seronegative members of the cohort. Every donor gave a peripheral blood sample, and the peripheral blood mononuclear cells from that sample were used for TCR beta sequencing. The Qiagen DNeasy Blood Extraction Kit was used to extract genomic DNA from the blood cell samples. The receptor was derived from a male donor in good health and CMV-seronegative. Sequences were obtained from PBMCs.

The nucleotides read TGCGCCAGCAGCTTGGCCAGGGATAGCGAGCAGTACTTC. Translated, it gives CASSLARDSEQYF. The sequence joins TRBV5-1 to TRBJ2-7; TRBD1 is possibly the D segment (5 matching bases). The CDR3 covers 13 residues, taking in both the cysteine and the phenylalanine. Only the CDR3 region is kept as DNA, spanning 39 bases read in frame from base 1. The germline V gene sets CDR1 to SGHRS and CDR2 to YFSETQ. Trimming removed 0 bases from V and 6 bases from J, leaving 10 bases between the germline ends.